These T cell receptor beta chains were read from a single sample in a study of T-cell reconstitution after alpha-beta-depleted transplantation in children. TCRdb reanalysed the PCR reads using MiXCR and keeps one entry per CDR3 protein. This table has about 210,000 distinct CDR3 sequences, approximately 15% appearing once. This specimen consisted of PBMCs, mostly from graft donor cells, obtained 360 days after TCRalphabeta/CD19-depleted stem cell transplant. Receptors originate from a male patient between 2 and 10 years old who had a stem cell transplant for acute lymphoblastic leukemia, so the T cells may come from the graft donor. The CDR3 runs from the conserved cysteine through the conserved F or W. Each record gives: clone size, J gene, V gene, CDR3 length, D gene, CDR3 DNA, CDR3 protein. A D gene is named only where the DNA matches it firmly. Clone size, where shown, is once, few, many, or a class for clones that have expanded.

clone size: few
J gene: TRBJ2-7
V gene: TRBV18
CDR3 length: 14
D gene: NA
CDR3 DNA: TGTGCCAGCTCACCGTTGGGAACACTATACGAGCAGTACTTC
CDR3 protein: CASSPLGTLYEQYF

clone size: NA
J gene: TRBJ2-3
V gene: TRBV12-3/TRBV12-4
CDR3 length: 14
D gene: NA
CDR3 DNA: TGTGCCAGCAGCTCAGTGGGGGGGCCGGATACGCAGTATTTT
CDR3 protein: CASSSVGGPDTQYF

clone size: few
J gene: TRBJ2-3
V gene: TRBV28
CDR3 length: 14
D gene: NA
CDR3 DNA: TGTGCCAGCAGTTTAGTCTACCGCACAGATACGCAGTATTTT
CDR3 protein: CASSLVYRTDTQYF

clone size: few
J gene: TRBJ2-1
V gene: TRBV20-1
CDR3 length: 15
D gene: TRBD2
CDR3 DNA: TGCAGTGCGTTGGGACTAGCGGGCATCTACAATGAGCAGTTCTTC
CDR3 protein: CSALGLAGIYNEQFF

clone size: NA
J gene: TRBJ1-4
V gene: TRBV3-1
CDR3 length: 12
D gene: NA
CDR3 DNA: TGTGCCAGCAGCCATGGTTGGGAAAAACTGTTTTTT
CDR3 protein: CASSHGWEKLFF

clone size: few
J gene: TRBJ2-2
V gene: TRBV10-3
CDR3 length: 19
D gene: TRBD1
CDR3 DNA: TGTGCCATCAGTGATTCCGGGACAGGGCCGAGATGGAACACCGGGGAGCTGTTTTTT
CDR3 protein: CAISDSGTGPRWNTGELFF

clone size: many
J gene: TRBJ2-1
V gene: TRBV10-2
CDR3 length: 15
D gene: TRBD2
CDR3 DNA: TGCGCCAGCACTCGGGTAGCGGGGTCCTACAATGAGCAGTTCTTC
CDR3 protein: CASTRVAGSYNEQFF

clone size: once
J gene: TRBJ1-2
V gene: TRBV2
CDR3 length: 12
D gene: TRBD1
CDR3 DNA: TGTGCCAGCAGTGTCAGGGGGATTGGCTACACCTTC
CDR3 protein: CASSVRGIGYTF

clone size: few
J gene: TRBJ2-2
V gene: TRBV19
CDR3 length: 16
D gene: NA
CDR3 DNA: TGTGCCAGTAGTTACCAGGGAATAACGAACACCGGGGAGCTGTTTTTT
CDR3 protein: CASSYQGITNTGELFF

clone size: NA
J gene: TRBJ1-1
V gene: TRBV7-9
CDR3 length: 15
D gene: NA
CDR3 DNA: TGTGCCAGCAGCTTAGCTGGAGGCAGAGGCACTGAAGCTTTCTTT
CDR3 protein: CASSLAGGRGTEAFF

clone size: NA
J gene: TRBJ1-2
V gene: TRBV6-5
CDR3 length: 15
D gene: TRBD1
CDR3 DNA: TGTGCCAGCAGTTACAGACAGGGGGCGGAAAATGGCTACACCTTC
CDR3 protein: CASSYRQGAENGYTF

clone size: few
J gene: TRBJ2-7
V gene: TRBV5-6
CDR3 length: 15
D gene: NA
CDR3 DNA: TGTGCCAGCAGCTTAAGGGGGACCGGCCACTACGAGCAGTACTTC
CDR3 protein: CASSLRGTGHYEQYF

clone size: NA
J gene: TRBJ2-7
V gene: TRBV2
CDR3 length: 15
D gene: NA
CDR3 DNA: TGTGCCAGCAGTGATTTTGGGCTAGGGATCTACGAGCAGTACTTC
CDR3 protein: CASSDFGLGIYEQYF

clone size: NA
J gene: TRBJ2-5
V gene: TRBV7-2
CDR3 length: 17
D gene: TRBD2
CDR3 DNA: TGTGCCAGCAGCTTAGCAGTCCGGACTAGCGACCAAGAGACCCAGTACTTC
CDR3 protein: CASSLAVRTSDQETQYF

clone size: once
J gene: TRBJ2-1
V gene: TRBV20-1
CDR3 length: 14
D gene: TRBD2
CDR3 DNA: TGCTCCCAAAGCGGACTAGCGGACTACAATGAGCAGTTCTTC
CDR3 protein: CSQSGLADYNEQFF